The clone carrying this T cell receptor beta chain was detected only a few times. The antigen remains unidentified. Combining iRepertoire HTBI primers with Arm-PCR of CDR3 regions, the authors built TCR beta libraries. Study processing details: Across samples, 60 or so TRBV and more than twelve TRBJ segments were found. TCRdb reprocessed the multiplex PCR reads via MiXCR and lists one record per CDR3 protein. TCRdb assigned the V and J calls; the authors' analysis was not used. The sample has a few hundred thousand distinct CDR3 sequences, approximately 23% seen once; the top ten hold 13%. This sample's time point: persistent/refractory GD, antithyroid drugs over 5 years with positive TRAb. Making the TCR library involved RNA that had been extracted from PBMCs. The sample comes from a study of regulatory T cells in long-lasting Graves disease. Regarding the study as a whole: TCR diversity in persistent Graves' patients was below that of newly diagnosed ones.

The TCR was taken from a female donor with Graves disease. The source material was peripheral blood mononuclear cells (PBMCs), sampled when the disease was refractory, from a patient treated with antithyroid drugs.

CDR3 nucleotide sequence: TGTGCCAGCAGTTCGGCGGGACAGGGTATTAATGAGCAGTTCTTC. Translated: CASSSAGQGINEQFF. The chain combines TRBV28 with TRBJ2-1; 9 positions agree with TRBD1. CDR1 and CDR2 (germline): MDHEN, SYDVKM. After removal of 4 bases from V and 7 bases from J, the junction contained 8 bases not matched to a gene. There are 15 residues in the CDR3. Supplemented by reference TRBV28 and TRBJ2-1, the full variable domain reads DVKVTQSSRYLVKRTGEKVFLECVQDMDHENMFWYRQDPGLGLRLIYFSYDVKMKEKGDIPEGYSVSREKKERFSLILESASTNQTSMYLCASSSAGQGINEQFFGPGTRLTVL.